Below, one T cell receptor (beta chain) is given with its context. The germline CDR1 and CDR2 sequences are SGHVS and FQNEAQ. CDR3 length equals 14 residues. J was trimmed by 13 bases and V by 0 bases; bases with no gene match: 7. The sample originates from a study of tumor-infiltrating lymphocytes in oesophageal squamous cell carcinoma. TCRdb ran MiXCR on the PCR reads and lists one entry per CDR3 protein. The table has around 15,000 distinct CDR3 sequences, approximately 49% seen once. The sequence was collected from a female donor with esophageal squamous cell carcinoma. The specimen was esophageal tumor tissue. This chain uses TRBV7-8 with TRBJ2-4; 9 bases are shared with TRBD1. The CDR3 sequence is CASSLAGQGKEQYF. The CDR3 coding sequence is TGTGCCAGCAGCTTAGCGGGACAGGGTAAGGAGCAGTACTTC.